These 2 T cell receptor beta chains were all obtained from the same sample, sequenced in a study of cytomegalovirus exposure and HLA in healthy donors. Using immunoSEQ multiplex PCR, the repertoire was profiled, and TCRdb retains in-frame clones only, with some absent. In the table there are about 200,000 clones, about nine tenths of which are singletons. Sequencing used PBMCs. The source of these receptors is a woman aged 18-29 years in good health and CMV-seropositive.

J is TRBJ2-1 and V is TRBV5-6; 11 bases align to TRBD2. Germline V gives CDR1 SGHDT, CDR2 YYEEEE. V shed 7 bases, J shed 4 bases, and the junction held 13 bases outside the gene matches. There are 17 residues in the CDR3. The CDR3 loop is CASGPLAGGLGYNEQFF. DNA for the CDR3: TGTGCCAGCGGCCCATTAGCGGGAGGGCTGGGATACAATGAGCAGTTCTTC.

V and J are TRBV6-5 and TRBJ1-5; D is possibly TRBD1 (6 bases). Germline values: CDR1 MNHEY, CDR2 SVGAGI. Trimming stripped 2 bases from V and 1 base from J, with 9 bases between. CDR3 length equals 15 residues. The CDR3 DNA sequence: TGTGCCAGCAGTTACGAACAGGGAAGCAATCAGCCCCAGCATTTT. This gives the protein CASSYEQGSNQPQHF.